This TCR beta chain was obtained from a study of OX40 agonist ivuxolimab in advanced cancers. At the level of the study: Enrollees could have had prior anti-PD-1, anti-PD-L1 or anti-CTLA-4 therapy, which about 42% had received.

TCRdb's table, derived via immunoSEQ multiplex PCR, lists solely in-frame clones and lacks some. The sample lists about 100,000 clones, roughly 90% occurring once. Study results and limitations: Expanded clones tended on average to be more numerous among CD8+ T cells than CD4+. Specificity for antigen went undetermined in the expanded peripheral T cells. CD4+ and CD8+ T cells in blood underwent clonal expansion by week 6 at 0.1 to 3.0 mg/kg.

Details on this clone: Its antigen is unknown.

Germline V gene lookup returns CDR1 SNHLY and CDR2 FYNNEI. This CDR3 spans 18 amino acids. Deletions cut 1 base from V and 6 bases from J, with 21 bases between. The sample was CD4+ or CD8+ T cells sorted from blood, taken in a trial of the OX40 agonist ivuxolimab. The receptor comes from an adult with an advanced solid tumor such as melanoma, head and neck, liver or kidney cancer. V and J are TRBV2 and TRBJ1-4; the D gene is possibly TRBD1 (6 bases). Here the CDR3 reads CASSEGTVNFYSDEKLFF. The DNA of the CDR3 is TGTGCCAGCAGTGAAGGGACAGTAAACTTTTATAGCGATGAAAAACTGTTTTTT. The entire variable domain, with the rest obtained from reference TRBV2 and TRBJ1-4, is as follows: EPEVTQTPSHQVTQMGQEVILRCVPISNHLYFYWYRQILGQKVEFLVSFYNNEISEKSEIFDDQFSVERPDGSNFTLKIRSTKLEDSAMYFCASSEGTVNFYSDEKLFFGSGTQLSVL.